One sample yielded the 26 T cell receptor beta chains listed below, sequenced in a study of T cells after posttransplantation cyclophosphamide. TCRdb's copy holds only in-frame clones and misses some; the assay was immunoSEQ multiplex PCR. Of about 30,000 clones listed, about 91% were seen once; the top ten hold 0.1%. Cells defined as naive were viable CD3+CD4+ or CD3+CD8+ and CCR7+CD45RA+CD45RO-CD95-CD27+CD28+. The sequencing sample was made of naive CD4+ T cells sorted from blood. The source is a man aged 25-45 years in good health and a related stem cell transplant donor.

The rearrangement joins TRBV5-1 to TRBJ2-3; the match to TRBD2 covers 10 bases. CDR1 and CDR2 from the germline V gene are SGHRS and YFSETQ. The CDR3 is 16 residues long. The ends lost 1 base at V and 6 bases at J; junction bases unmatched: 8. The CDR3 here is CASSLPAGGVRDTQYF. The CDR3 DNA reads TGCGCCAGCAGCTTGCCAGCGGGGGGGGTGCGGGATACGCAGTATTTT.

The rearrangement links TRBV19 to TRBJ2-5, with D possibly being TRBD1 (6 bases). CDR1 is LNHDA, CDR2 SQIVND, per germline (reference sequence). V was shortened by 1 base and J by 2 bases, with 11 bases between the two germline ends. This CDR3 is built from 15 residues. The DNA for the CDR3 is TGTGCCAGTAGTATAGGGCAGGGGATTCAAGAGACCCAGTACTTC. Its translation is CASSIGQGIQETQYF.

CDR3 residues: CASSQDLGGWSNEKLFF. Written as DNA, the CDR3 is TGCGCCAGCAGCCAAGATCTTGGGGGGTGGTCTAATGAAAAACTGTTTTTT. This sequence joins TRBV4-3 and TRBJ1-4; D might be TRBD1 (5 bases). There are 17 residues in the CDR3. V lost 0 bases, J lost 3 bases, and 14 bases lay in between. CDR1 LGHNA and CDR2 YSLEER come from the germline V gene.

The chain has TRBV9 and TRBJ1-5; 8 bases align to TRBD1. The CDR3 contains 14 residues. Germline CDR1 is SGDLS and CDR2 is YYNGEE. With V trimmed by 0 bases and J by 7 bases, 3 bases remained unmatched. The CDR3 region is CASSVGDRRQPQHF. CDR3 nucleotides: TGTGCCAGCAGCGTAGGGGACAGGAGACAGCCCCAGCATTTT.

The chain has TRBV27 and TRBJ2-2, with TRBD2 identical over 14 bases. The length of the CDR3 is 16 residues. Germline V lookup: CDR1 MNHEY, CDR2 SMNVEV (reference sequence). V shed 6 bases, J shed 4 bases, and the junction held 4 bases outside the gene matches. CDR3 sequence: CASRTSGGVGTGELFF. For the CDR3, the DNA is TGTGCCAGCAGGACTAGCGGGGGGGTCGGCACCGGGGAGCTGTTTTTT.

CDR3 DNA: TGTGCCATCAGTGACGAACTAGCGGGGGCCACCTACAATGAGCAGTTCTTC. Residues: CAISDELAGATYNEQFF. The chain joins TRBV10-3 to TRBJ2-1; 11 positions agree with TRBD2. Germline lookup yields CDR1 ENHRY and CDR2 SYGVKD. This CDR3 spans 17 amino acids. Trimming at V came to 3 bases and at J to 2 bases, leaving 6 bases not matched to a gene.

In its sample, this clone was seen once. This chain links TRBV27 with TRBJ1-5, with TRBD1 matching over 10 bases. Germline values: CDR1 MNHEY, CDR2 SMNVEV (reference sequence). CDR3 length: 16 amino acids. The trim removed 6 bases at V and 2 bases at J, leaving 7 bases unmatched. The DNA of the CDR3 is TGTGCCAGCAGGCCAACCGGGACAGGGGGCAATCAGCCCCAGCATTTT. Protein: CASRPTGTGGNQPQHF.

This clone was detected once. The chain combines TRBV6-5 with TRBJ1-2; tentatively, D is TRBD1 (5 bases). The CDR3 is made up of 14 amino acids. Germline CDR1 MNHEY, CDR2 SVGAGI. Trimming removed 10 bases from V and 5 bases from J, with 20 bases in between. The CDR3 region is CATSRGAGKYGYTF. CDR3 coding DNA: TGTGCCACTTCTCGAGGCGCAGGGAAGTATGGCTACACCTTC.

This rearrangement joins TRBV14 to TRBJ1-3; D unclear. Germline V CDR1 and CDR2: SGHDN, FVKESK. The CDR3 consists of 15 residues. V lost 3 bases, J lost 0 bases, and 9 bases lay in between. The CDR3 DNA sequence: TGTGCCAGCAGCCACAGGCCAAGCTCTGGAAACACCATATATTTT. Its translation is CASSHRPSSGNTIYF.

The chain has TRBV19 and TRBJ1-1; no firm D call. The CDR3 runs 13 residues. Germline V gene sequence: CDR1 LNHDA, CDR2 SQIVND (reference sequence). V lost 9 bases, J lost 4 bases, and 15 bases lay in between. The CDR3 sequence: CASRTVSGTEAFF. The CDR3 coding sequence is TGTGCCAGCAGGACTGTCTCAGGCACTGAAGCTTTCTTT.

The rearrangement uses TRBV10-1 and TRBJ1-5, with D perhaps matching TRBD1 (5 bases). V was trimmed by 0 bases and J by 6 bases, leaving 9 bases between them. The CDR3 contains 14 residues. Germline V gene sequence: CDR1 WNHNN, CDR2 SYGVQD (reference sequence). CDR3 residues: CASSESGVSQPQHF. The CDR3 DNA is TGCGCCAGCAGTGAGTCAGGGGTGTCTCAGCCCCAGCATTTT.

This chain uses TRBV7-2 with TRBJ1-2; 9 nucleotides agree with TRBD1. The CDR3 loop spans 15 amino acids. From germline, CDR1 is SGHTA and CDR2 FQGNSA. The J segment lost 2 bases and the V segment lost 1 base, leaving 2 bases of the junction unmatched. DNA of the CDR3: TGTGCCAGCAGCTTAGAACAGGGGGCAAACTATGGCTACACCTTC. Translating gives CASSLEQGANYGYTF.

This chain uses TRBV5-4 with TRBJ2-5, with TRBD1 identical over 7 bases. Trimming at V came to 3 bases and at J to 3 bases, leaving 8 bases not matched to a gene. Germline V gene lookup returns CDR1 SGHNT and CDR2 YYREEE (reference sequence). The CDR3 spans 15 residues. CDR3 nucleotides: TGTGCCAGCAGCTCTAGACAGGGATCTGAAGAGACCCAGTACTTC. The encoded protein is CASSSRQGSEETQYF.

The rearrangement joins TRBV28 to TRBJ2-3, with a weak D call TRBD1 (5 bases). The CDR3 covers 15 residues. CDR1 and CDR2 from the germline V gene are MDHEN and SYDVKM. The ends were cut back, 2 bases at V and 7 bases at J, with 16 bases in the middle. In DNA form, the CDR3 reads TGTGCCAGCAGTTTACAGGGTCAGGGCCACAATACGCAGTATTTT. Protein product: CASSLQGQGHNTQYF.

V is TRBV2 and J is TRBJ2-1, with unresolved D. The V end lost 0 bases, the J end lost 13 bases, and 13 bases lay between the germline ends. The CDR3 is 13 residues long. Germline lookup yields CDR1 SNHLY and CDR2 FYNNEI. CDR3 residues: CASSEAGSLPQFF. In nucleotides, the CDR3 is TGTGCCAGCAGTGAAGCCGGGTCCCTCCCCCAGTTCTTC.

The gene calls are TRBV14 and TRBJ2-5, with TRBD2 identical over 7 bases. The tail of the sequence fits TRBJ2-7 better, so the J call may be wrong. The germline CDR1 and CDR2 sequences are SGHDN and FVKESK. The CDR3 is 16 amino acids. CDR3 residues: CASSQRQGGNSYEQYF. CDR3 nucleotides: TGTGCCAGCAGCCAACGGCAGGGAGGGAACTCCTACGAGCAGTACTTC.

The rearrangement uses TRBV9 and TRBJ1-6; TRBD1 agrees at 10 bases. This CDR3 has 14 residues. CDR1 SGDLS and CDR2 YYNGEE come from the germline V gene. V lost 4 bases to trimming and J lost 9 bases; unmatched junction nucleotides: 4. The CDR3, as DNA: TGTGCCAGCAGCTCGGACAGGGGGTTTTCACCCCTCCACTTT. The encoded protein is CASSSDRGFSPLHF. Based on the CDR3 plus reference TRBV9 and TRBJ1-6, the full variable domain is DSGVTQTPKHLITATGQRVTLRCSPRSGDLSVYWYQQSLDQGLQFLIQYYNGEERAKGNILERFSAQQFPDLHSELNLSSLELGDSALYFCASSSDRGFSPLHFGNGTRLTVT.

This clone was recorded once. The CDR3 sequence: CASSRDTNYGYTF. CDR3 in DNA: TGTGCCAGCAGTCGAGACACCAACTATGGCTACACCTTC. This chain uses TRBV14 with TRBJ1-2, with D unclear. Germline V CDR1 and CDR2: SGHDN, FVKESK. V lost 6 bases, J lost 2 bases, and 10 bases lay in between. This CDR3 has 13 amino acids.

V usage is TRBV7-6 and J usage is TRBJ2-1, with TRBD2 matching over 10 bases. This CDR3 has 16 residues. The V and J ends lost 1 base and 6 bases, in that order; junction bases with no gene match: 6. The germline V gene has CDR1 SGHVS and CDR2 FNYEAQ. This CDR3 reads CASSLGAGGRSNEQFF. The CDR3 region has the DNA TGTGCCAGCAGCTTAGGAGCGGGGGGGCGTTCCAATGAGCAGTTCTTC.

The chain carries TRBV2 and TRBJ2-7; D not resolved. The CDR3 has 11 amino acids. CDR1 SNHLY and CDR2 FYNNEI come from the germline V gene. Trimming left V 2 bases short and J 6 bases short, with 5 bases between. The CDR3 protein is CASSEQVEQYF. The CDR3 nucleotides read TGTGCCAGCAGTGAACAGGTCGAGCAGTACTTC.

The V gene is TRBV11-2, the J gene TRBJ2-7; TRBD2 agrees at 9 bases. The CDR3 extends over 14 amino acids. The junction had 3 bases not matched to a gene; V was cut back by 5 bases and J by 1 base. In germline, CDR1 is SGHAT, CDR2 FQNNGV. In DNA, the CDR3 is TGTGCCAGCAGCCCAAGCGGGGGGTCCTACGAGCAGTACTTC. It encodes CASSPSGGSYEQYF. Based on the CDR3 plus reference TRBV11-2 and TRBJ2-7, the full variable domain is EAGVAQSPRYKIIEKRQSVAFWCNPISGHATLYWYQQILGQGPKLLIQFQNNGVVDDSQLPKDRFSAERLKGVDSTLKIQPAKLEDSAVYLCASSPSGGSYEQYFGPGTRLTVT.

CDR3 amino acids: CASSYAPGVNEKLFF. The DNA of the CDR3 is TGTGCCAGCAGTTACGCTCCAGGGGTAAATGAAAAACTGTTTTTT. The chain recombines TRBV6-5 with TRBJ1-4, with TRBD1 as a possible D gene (6 bases). V gave up 2 bases and J gave up 5 bases, with 12 bases separating them. Germline V lookup: CDR1 MNHEY, CDR2 SVGAGI. CDR3 size: 15 residues.

The chain couples TRBV2 to TRBJ2-2; no clear D. CDR3 length: 15 amino acids. Germline CDR1 reads SNHLY; CDR2 reads FYNNEI. V lost 4 bases and J 2 bases, leaving 11 bases between the germline ends. The CDR3: CASSGAGINTGELFF. The CDR3 DNA follows: TGTGCCAGCAGTGGGGCAGGAATAAACACCGGGGAGCTGTTTTTT.

This clone was seen a single time. The V gene is TRBV4-1, the J gene TRBJ2-7, with 9 bases that match TRBD1. Trimming removed 5 bases from V and 4 bases from J; junction bases left unmatched: 6. Germline values: CDR1 MGHRA, CDR2 YSYEKL. This CDR3 spans 14 amino acids. CDR3 coding DNA: TGCGCCAGCAGCAAACCGGGACAGGGTTACGAGCAGTACTTC. Encoded protein: CASSKPGQGYEQYF.

The V call is TRBV6-5, the J call TRBJ1-1, with D uncertain. V lost 0 bases and J 11 bases, leaving 7 bases between the germline ends. The CDR3 runs 11 residues. Germline V gene lookup returns CDR1 MNHEY and CDR2 SVGAGI. The CDR3 DNA is TGTGCCAGCAGTTACTCAGAGCTGGCTTTCTTT. Encoded protein: CASSYSELAFF.

This clone has a single count. The chain has TRBV5-1 and TRBJ2-7; 9 nucleotides agree with TRBD1. This CDR3 region has 14 residues. The ends lost 2 bases at V and 3 bases at J; junction bases unmatched: 3. The germline gives CDR1 SGHRS, CDR2 YFSETQ. The CDR3 protein is CASSFDRGGYEQYF. CDR3 sequence (DNA): TGCGCCAGCAGCTTCGACAGGGGGGGCTACGAGCAGTACTTC.